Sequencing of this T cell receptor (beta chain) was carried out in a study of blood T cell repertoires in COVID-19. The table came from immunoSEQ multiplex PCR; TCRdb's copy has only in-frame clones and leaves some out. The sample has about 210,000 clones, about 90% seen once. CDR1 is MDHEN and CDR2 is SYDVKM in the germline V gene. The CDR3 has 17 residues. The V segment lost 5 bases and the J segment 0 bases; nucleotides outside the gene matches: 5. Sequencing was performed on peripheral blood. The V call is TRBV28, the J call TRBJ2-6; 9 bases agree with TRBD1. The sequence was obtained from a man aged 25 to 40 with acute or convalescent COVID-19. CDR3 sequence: CASSPDRGGSGANVLTF. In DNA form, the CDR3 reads TGTGCCAGCAGTCCGGACAGGGGAGGCTCTGGGGCCAACGTCCTGACTTTC. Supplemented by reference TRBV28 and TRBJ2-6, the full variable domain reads DVKVTQSSRYLVKRTGEKVFLECVQDMDHENMFWYRQDPGLGLRLIYFSYDVKMKEKGDIPEGYSVSREKKERFSLILESASTNQTSMYLCASSPDRGGSGANVLTFGAGSRLTVL.